This entry lists 18 T cell receptor beta chains sequenced from one sample in a study of cytomegalovirus exposure and HLA in healthy donors. It was with 60 Vbeta and 13 Jbeta primers that the PCR ran. Measured with immunoSEQ multiplex PCR; TCRdb has only the in-frame clones, and not every one. The sample has under 150,000 clones, approximately 9% seen once. Material for sequencing was PBMCs. These receptors were obtained from a woman aged 35 to 49 in good health and CMV-seropositive.

The chain uses TRBV9 and TRBJ2-1; 16 nucleotides match TRBD2. The V segment lost 1 base and the J segment 0 bases; nucleotides outside the gene matches: 7. This CDR3 spans 20 amino acids. CDR1 is SGDLS, CDR2 YYNGEE, per germline. The CDR3 spells CASSVTSGTSGGASYNEQFF. CDR3 nucleotides: TGTGCCAGCAGCGTAACCTCCGGGACTAGCGGGGGGGCCTCCTACAATGAGCAGTTCTTC.

The chain recombines TRBV7-2 with TRBJ2-7, with 8 positions matching TRBD2. Germline CDR1 and CDR2: SGHTA and FQGNSA. The CDR3 consists of 16 residues. V lost 5 bases, J lost 0 bases, and 9 bases stayed unmatched. This CDR3 reads CASSPRGGRSSYEQYF. In DNA, the CDR3 is TGTGCCAGCAGCCCCCGGGGGGGGAGAAGCTCCTACGAGCAGTACTTC.

V and J are TRBV18 and TRBJ1-4, with unresolved D. In germline, CDR1 is KGHSH, CDR2 LQKENI. V was trimmed by 3 bases and J by 4 bases, leaving 6 bases between them. The CDR3 sequence is 13 residues long. Written as DNA, the CDR3 is TGTGCCAGCTCACCCAGGAATAATGAAAAACTGTTTTTT. Translated: CASSPRNNEKLFF.

This clone was observed a handful of times. This chain links TRBV7-9 with TRBJ2-5, with 12 bases fitting TRBD2. V gave up 6 bases and J gave up 2 bases; unmatched junction bases: 4. This CDR3 comprises 15 residues. Germline-derived CDR1 and CDR2 are SEHNR and FQNEAQ (reference sequence). This chain's CDR3 is CASSTSGGIQETQYF. For the CDR3, the DNA is TGTGCCAGCAGTACTAGCGGGGGGATTCAAGAGACCCAGTACTTC.

This clone was seen a few times. The chain employs TRBV7-2 and TRBJ2-1; no clear D. Trimming removed 5 bases at V and 0 bases at J, with 5 bases between. This CDR3 comprises 13 residues. The germline CDR1 and CDR2 sequences are SGHTA and FQGNSA. Here the CDR3 reads CASSPLSYNEQFF. DNA for the CDR3: TGTGCCAGCAGCCCCCTCTCCTACAATGAGCAGTTCTTC.

In its sample, this clone was seen a few times. The V gene is TRBV29-1, the J gene TRBJ2-3, with D hard to call. Germline values: CDR1 SQVTM, CDR2 ANQGSEA. The CDR3 consists of 11 residues. V was trimmed by 8 bases and J by 4 bases, leaving 10 bases between them. The DNA of the CDR3 is TGCAGCCTCACAGTCGCAGATACGCAGTATTTT. Encoded protein: CSLTVADTQYF.

CDR3 amino acids: CASRATTVMTSSYEQYF. As DNA, the CDR3 is TGTGCCAGCAGAGCCACCACAGTTATGACCAGCTCCTACGAGCAGTACTTC. The genes are TRBV2 and TRBJ2-7; D is unresolved. Germline CDR1 SNHLY, CDR2 FYNNEI. Trimming removed 6 bases at V and 0 bases at J, with 21 bases between. This CDR3 is 17 amino acids long.

This clone was seen a handful of times. The genes are TRBV5-1 and TRBJ1-2; possibly TRBD1 for D (5 bases). The V gene's germline CDR1 is SGHRS and CDR2 YFSETQ. V lost 1 base and J 3 bases, leaving 10 bases between the germline ends. This CDR3 region has 14 residues. CDR3 amino acids: CASSLWGLDYGYTF. For the CDR3, the DNA is TGCGCCAGCAGCTTGTGGGGACTGGACTATGGCTACACCTTC.

J is TRBJ2-2 and V is TRBV11-3; 9 bases fit TRBD1. With 5 bases clipped from V and 3 bases from J, the junction kept 4 bases outside the gene matches. This CDR3 has 15 amino acids. CDR1 and CDR2 from the germline V gene are SGHNT and YENEEA. CDR3 in amino acids: CASSPRTGDTGELFF. The CDR3, as DNA: TGTGCCAGCAGCCCAAGGACAGGGGACACCGGGGAGCTGTTTTTT.

This clone was picked up a small number of times. This chain links TRBV10-1 with TRBJ2-6; D is unresolved. Germline V gene data show CDR1 as WNHNN and CDR2 as SYGVQD (reference sequence). V was pared by 3 bases and J by 0 bases, with 6 bases between. The CDR3 runs to 15 residues. The CDR3 protein is CASSDSLSGANVLTF. CDR3 DNA sequence: TGCGCCAGCAGTGACAGTCTCTCTGGGGCCAACGTCCTGACTTTC.

V gene TRBV5-6 combines with J gene TRBJ2-4, with D uncertain. The V end was cut by 2 bases, the J end by 0 bases, with 12 bases between. Germline CDR1 is SGHDT and CDR2 is YYEEEE. This CDR3 has 16 residues. Written as DNA, the CDR3 is TGTGCCAGCAGCTTCAGGTCCCCGATAGCCAAAAACATTCAGTACTTC. Protein: CASSFRSPIAKNIQYF.

This sequence joins TRBV2 and TRBJ2-5, with 10 bases lining up with TRBD1. The J call may not be correct, given that the DNA end is closer to TRBJ2-7. CDR1 is SNHLY and CDR2 is FYNNEI in the germline V gene. The CDR3 length is 13 residues. CDR3 region: CASRDRGTYEQYF. The CDR3 nucleotides are TGTGCCAGCAGGGACAGGGGGACCTACGAGCAGTACTTC.

In its sample, this clone was seen a few times. The J gene is TRBJ1-5, the V gene TRBV7-2; D might be TRBD1 (6 bases). Trimming pared 2 bases from V and 4 bases from J, leaving 12 bases between. The germline V gene has CDR1 SGHTA and CDR2 FQGNSA. CDR3 length: 15 residues. CDR3 coding DNA: TGTGCCAGCAGCTTAACCAGGGGTGCAAATCAGCCCCAGCATTTT. Amino acid sequence: CASSLTRGANQPQHF. The whole variable domain, filled in from reference TRBV7-2 and TRBJ1-5, reads GAGVSQSPSNKVTEKGKDVELRCDPISGHTALYWYRQSLGQGLEFLIYFQGNSAPDKSGLPSDRFSAERTGGSVSTLTIQRTQQEDSAVYLCASSLTRGANQPQHFGDGTRLSIL.

This chain's CDR3 is CASSLSAGNTIYF. For the CDR3, the DNA is TGTGCCAGCAGCTTGTCTGCAGGGAACACCATATATTTT. The chain joins TRBV5-6 to TRBJ1-3; possibly TRBD1 for D (5 bases). CDR3 length: 13 residues. CDR1 is SGHDT, CDR2 YYEEEE, per germline. V was trimmed by 1 base and J by 7 bases, leaving 9 bases between them.

This chain connects TRBV9 to TRBJ1-1; 8 nucleotides match TRBD1. The CDR3 length is 14 residues. CDR1 and CDR2 (germline): SGDLS, YYNGEE. The ends lost 2 bases at V and 1 base at J; junction bases unmatched: 1. The CDR3 loop is CASSVTGANTEAFF. CDR3 bases: TGTGCCAGCAGCGTGACAGGGGCGAACACTGAAGCTTTCTTT.

This clone appeared a few times. This CDR3 is CASSLGAGTLQYF. CDR3 nucleotide sequence: TGTGCCAGCAGCTTGGGGGCCGGGACTCTGCAGTATTTT. This chain joins TRBV5-6 and TRBJ2-3, with D perhaps matching TRBD2 (6 bases). V dropped 0 bases and J dropped 11 bases, with 13 bases sitting between them. This CDR3 region has 13 residues. Germline lookup yields CDR1 SGHDT and CDR2 YYEEEE.

The rearrangement joins TRBV5-4 to TRBJ1-1; a possible D gene is TRBD1 (5 bases). CDR1 SGHNT and CDR2 YYREEE come from the germline V gene (reference sequence). Trimming removed 0 bases at V and 7 bases at J, with 7 bases between. This CDR3 is built from 12 residues. This CDR3 reads CASSLEGLEAFF. The DNA of the CDR3 is TGTGCCAGCAGCTTGGAGGGGCTTGAAGCTTTCTTT.

This clone was counted only a few times. The V gene is TRBV18, the J gene TRBJ2-7, with D possibly matching TRBD1 (5 bases). Germline V gives CDR1 KGHSH, CDR2 LQKENI. The CDR3 spans 14 residues. The ends were cut back, 0 bases at V and 2 bases at J, with 8 bases in the middle. CDR3 in DNA: TGTGCCAGCTCACCACCGTCCAGGGCCTACGAGCAGTACTTC. This encodes CASSPPSRAYEQYF.